Shown below are 14 T cell receptor beta chains from a single sample sequenced in a study of OX40 agonist ivuxolimab in advanced cancers. Clones were sequenced by immunoSEQ multiplex PCR, and TCRdb holds only the in-frame ones, with some missing. The sample lists more than 45,000 clones, roughly 81% occurring once. The sample consisted of CD4+ or CD8+ T cells sorted from blood, taken in a trial of the OX40 agonist ivuxolimab. These receptors were taken from an adult with an advanced solid tumor such as melanoma, head and neck, liver or kidney cancer.

The CDR3 loop reads CATYPGTSVYNEQFF. Here the CDR3 DNA reads TGTGCCACCTACCCCGGGACTAGCGTATACAATGAGCAGTTCTTC. J is TRBJ2-1 and V is TRBV10-3; 10 nucleotides agree with TRBD2. Germline CDR1 ENHRY, CDR2 SYGVKD. Losses at the gene ends were 10 bases for V and 4 bases for J; bases not matched to a gene: 10. CDR3 length: 15 residues.

The chain employs TRBV18 and TRBJ2-3, with D perhaps matching TRBD2 (5 bases). The length of the CDR3 is 14 residues. V was pared by 6 bases and J by 3 bases, with 13 bases between. Germline V gives CDR1 KGHSH, CDR2 LQKENI. In DNA form, the CDR3 reads TGTGCCAGCTCGCGCCCGGACTCAACAGATACGCAGTATTTT. Protein sequence: CASSRPDSTDTQYF.

V is TRBV19 and J is TRBJ2-5, with unresolved D. This CDR3 spans 14 amino acids. With 4 bases removed from V and 4 bases from J, the gap between germline ends came to 13 bases. From germline, CDR1 is LNHDA and CDR2 SQIVND (reference sequence). For the CDR3, the DNA is TGTGCCAGTAGTACCTCGTACCACAGAGAGACCCAGTACTTC. Encoded protein: CASSTSYHRETQYF.

Worth noting for this clone: This sample also contains other DNA sequences that code for the same CDR3. V gene TRBV2 combines with J gene TRBJ2-3; the D is unclear. The V end was cut by 5 bases, the J end by 5 bases, with 5 bases between. CDR3 length equals 11 residues. Germline-derived CDR1 and CDR2 are SNHLY and FYNNEI. The CDR3 DNA reads as TGTGCCAGCAGTCCGGAAGATACGCAGTATTTT. The encoded protein is CASSPEDTQYF.

V and J are TRBV2 and TRBJ2-7; D gene uncertain. Germline V gene lookup returns CDR1 SNHLY and CDR2 FYNNEI. The CDR3 covers 13 residues. Trimming took 6 bases from V and 3 from J, leaving 12 bases between them. The CDR3 DNA is TGTGCCAGCAGGCGCATAAGGCACTACGAGCAGTACTTC. Translation: CASRRIRHYEQYF.

The chain joins TRBV28 to TRBJ2-7; the D gene could be TRBD1 or TRBD2 (5 bases each). V was pared by 5 bases and J by 2 bases, with 16 bases between. Germline CDR1 MDHEN, CDR2 SYDVKM. This CDR3 contains 15 residues. The CDR3 spells CASSRAGTRTYEQYF. For the CDR3, the DNA is TGTGCCAGCAGTAGGGCCGGGACCCGGACCTACGAGCAGTACTTC.

This sequence joins TRBV10-2 and TRBJ1-3; a weak D match, TRBD1 (5 bases). Trimming removed 7 bases at V and 0 bases at J, with 10 bases between. Germline CDR1 is WSHSY and CDR2 is SAAADI. CDR3 length equals 14 residues. This CDR3 is CASKSGNSGNTIYF. The CDR3 nucleotides are TGCGCCAGCAAATCAGGGAACTCTGGAAACACCATATATTTT.

The chain has TRBV4-1 and TRBJ2-7; unclear D gene. Trimming left V 0 bases short and J 2 bases short, with 11 bases between. CDR1 and CDR2 from the germline V gene are MGHRA and YSYEKL. There are 15 residues in the CDR3. The CDR3 sequence: CASSQEWPGPYEQYF. The CDR3 region has the DNA TGCGCCAGCAGCCAAGAGTGGCCGGGTCCCTACGAGCAGTACTTC.

This chain connects TRBV11-2 to TRBJ2-1; the match to TRBD2 covers 9 bases. The V gene end was trimmed by 3 bases and the J gene end by 6 bases; junction bases not matched to a gene: 6. Germline CDR1 reads SGHAT; CDR2 reads FQNNGV. The CDR3 loop spans 15 amino acids. CDR3 amino acids: CASSLGLAPFNEQFF. The CDR3 DNA reads as TGTGCCAGCAGCTTGGGACTAGCACCTTTCAATGAGCAGTTCTTC.

The chain links TRBV6-1 to TRBJ1-5, with TRBD1 matching over 9 bases. Per the germline V gene, CDR1 is MNHNS and CDR2 is SASEGT. V shed 4 bases, J shed 4 bases, and the junction held 5 bases outside the gene matches. The CDR3 consists of 15 residues. This CDR3 is CASSVRGQGNQPQHF. DNA of the CDR3: TGTGCCAGCAGTGTACGCGGACAGGGGAATCAGCCCCAGCATTTT.

This sequence joins TRBV2 and TRBJ2-3; no clear D. Germline V gene data show CDR1 as SNHLY and CDR2 as FYNNEI. This CDR3 has 16 amino acids. Trimming left V 1 base short and J 2 bases short, with 13 bases between. CDR3 coding DNA: TGTGCCAGCAGTGAAGGGTTCAGTAGAGACACAGATACGCAGTATTTT. Translated, it gives CASSEGFSRDTDTQYF.

The V call is TRBV5-1, the J call TRBJ1-4; 9 bases line up with TRBD1. J was trimmed by 8 bases and V by 4 bases; bases with no gene match: 9. The CDR3 has 15 amino acids. CDR1 SGHRS and CDR2 YFSETQ come from the germline V gene. CDR3 DNA sequence: TGCGCCAGCAGCACACCGACAGGGGGTCTCGAAAAACTGTTTTTT. Translating it yields CASSTPTGGLEKLFF.

V is TRBV5-1 and J is TRBJ2-5, with 8 positions matching TRBD1. This CDR3 region has 15 residues. Germline CDR1 and CDR2: SGHRS and YFSETQ. V lost 6 bases to trimming and J lost 2 bases; unmatched junction nucleotides: 9. The CDR3 sequence is CASNPGQGAQETQYF. DNA of the CDR3: TGCGCCAGCAACCCTGGGCAGGGGGCTCAAGAGACCCAGTACTTC.

This clone was counted only a few times. The sample carries other DNA sequences with the same CDR3. This chain uses TRBV5-1 with TRBJ2-7; 10 bases match TRBD2. Germline trimming cut 0 bases from V and 2 bases from J; bases unmatched to any gene: 5. Germline CDR1 and CDR2: SGHRS and YFSETQ. The CDR3 totals 16 residues. CDR3 sequence (DNA): TGCGCCAGCAGCTTGGGCGGGCTAGCGGGAGCCTACGAGCAGTACTTC. The encoded protein is CASSLGGLAGAYEQYF.